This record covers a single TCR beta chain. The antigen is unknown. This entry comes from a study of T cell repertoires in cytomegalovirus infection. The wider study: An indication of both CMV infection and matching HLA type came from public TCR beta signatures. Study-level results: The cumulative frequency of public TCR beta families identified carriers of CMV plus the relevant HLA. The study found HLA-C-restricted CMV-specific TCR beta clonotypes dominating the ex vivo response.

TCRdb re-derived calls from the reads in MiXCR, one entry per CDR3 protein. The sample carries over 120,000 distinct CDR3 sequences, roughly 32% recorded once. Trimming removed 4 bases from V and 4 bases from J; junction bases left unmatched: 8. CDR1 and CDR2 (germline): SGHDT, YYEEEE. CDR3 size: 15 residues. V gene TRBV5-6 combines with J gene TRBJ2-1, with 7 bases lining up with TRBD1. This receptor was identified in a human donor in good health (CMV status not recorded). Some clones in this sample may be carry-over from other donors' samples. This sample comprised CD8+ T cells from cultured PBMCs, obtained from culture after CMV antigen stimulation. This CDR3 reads CASSPGQVSYNEQFF. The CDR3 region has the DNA TGTGCCAGCAGCCCCGGACAGGTCTCGTACAATGAGCAGTTCTTC.